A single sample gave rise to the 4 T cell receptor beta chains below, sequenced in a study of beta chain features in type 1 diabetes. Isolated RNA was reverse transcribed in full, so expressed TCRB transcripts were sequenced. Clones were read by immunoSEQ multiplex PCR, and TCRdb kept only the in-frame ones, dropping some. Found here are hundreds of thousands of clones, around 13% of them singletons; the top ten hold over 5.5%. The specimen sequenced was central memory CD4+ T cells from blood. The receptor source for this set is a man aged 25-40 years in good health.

CDR3 sequence reads: CASSPADEAFF. The DNA for the CDR3 is TGTGCCAGCTCACCCGCGGACGAAGCTTTCTTT. The chain recombines TRBV18 with TRBJ1-1; D remains ambiguous. The CDR3 sequence is 11 residues long. Germline CDR1 KGHSH, CDR2 LQKENI. Trimming stripped 3 bases from V and 8 bases from J, with 7 bases between.

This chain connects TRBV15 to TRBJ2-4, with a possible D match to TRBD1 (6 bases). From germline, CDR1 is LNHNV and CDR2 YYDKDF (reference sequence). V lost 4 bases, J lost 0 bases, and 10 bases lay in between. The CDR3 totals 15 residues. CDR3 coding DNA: TGTGCCACCAGCACAGGGGTGTCAGCCAAAAACATTCAGTACTTC. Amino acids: CATSTGVSAKNIQYF. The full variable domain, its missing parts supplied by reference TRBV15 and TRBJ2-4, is DAMVIQNPRYQVTQFGKPVTLSCSQTLNHNVMYWYQQKSSQAPKLLFHYYDKDFNNEADTPDNFQSRRPNTSFCFLDIRSPGLGDTAMYLCATSTGVSAKNIQYFGAGTRLSVL.

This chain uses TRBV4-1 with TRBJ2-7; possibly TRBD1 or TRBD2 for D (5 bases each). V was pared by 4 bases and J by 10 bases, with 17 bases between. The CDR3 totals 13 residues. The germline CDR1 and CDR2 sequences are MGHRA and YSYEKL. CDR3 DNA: TGCGCCAGCAGCCTCAGGACTGAAGGGGACCAGTACTTC. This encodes CASSLRTEGDQYF.

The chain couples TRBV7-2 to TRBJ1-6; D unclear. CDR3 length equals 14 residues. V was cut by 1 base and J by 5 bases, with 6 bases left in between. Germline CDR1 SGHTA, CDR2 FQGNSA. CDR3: CASSLGPDNSPLHF. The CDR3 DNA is TGTGCCAGCAGCTTAGGTCCGGATAATTCACCCCTCCACTTT.